This T cell receptor beta chain came from a study of CD4 T cells in relation to SARS-CoV-2 and coronaviruses. To note about this clone: The antigen remains unidentified.

Clones were sequenced by immunoSEQ multiplex PCR, and TCRdb holds only the in-frame ones, with some missing. The data hold some 30,000 clones, with about 75% observed a single time. Per germline, CDR1 MNHEY and CDR2 SVGAGI. The J segment lost 4 bases and the V segment lost 2 bases, leaving 0 bases of the junction unmatched. This CDR3 comprises 13 residues. The unexposed donors gave CD4+ T cells in about 2010-2018, prior to COVID-19. The cells were cultured for around ten days before CD4+ T cells were isolated. Some 1.9 million PBMCs per well were cultured with 7.5 to 10 IU/ml IL-2. Specimen: CD4+ T cells from PBMCs, cultured in vitro. This receptor was identified in a human donor in good health. The gene calls are TRBV6-5 and TRBJ1-2, with 8 bases aligning to TRBD1. The CDR3 region has the DNA TGTGCCAGCAGTTACACAGGGGGCTATGGCTACACCTTC. Translated: CASSYTGGYGYTF.